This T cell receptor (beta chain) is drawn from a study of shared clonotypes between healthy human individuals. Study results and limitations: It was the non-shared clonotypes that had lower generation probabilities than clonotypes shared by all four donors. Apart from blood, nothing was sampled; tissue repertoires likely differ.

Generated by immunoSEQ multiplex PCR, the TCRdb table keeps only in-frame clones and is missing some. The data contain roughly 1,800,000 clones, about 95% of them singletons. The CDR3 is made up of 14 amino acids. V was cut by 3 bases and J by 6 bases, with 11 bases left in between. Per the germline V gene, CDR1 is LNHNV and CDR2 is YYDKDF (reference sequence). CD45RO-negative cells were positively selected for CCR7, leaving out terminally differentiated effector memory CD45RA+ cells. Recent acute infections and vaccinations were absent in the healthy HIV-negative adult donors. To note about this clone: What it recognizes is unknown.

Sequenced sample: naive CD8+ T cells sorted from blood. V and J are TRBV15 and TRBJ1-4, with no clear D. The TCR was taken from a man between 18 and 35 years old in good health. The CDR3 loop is CATSSTEEDEKLFF. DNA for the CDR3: TGTGCCACCAGCAGTACAGAGGAAGATGAAAAACTGTTTTTT.